This entry describes one T cell receptor (beta chain). The antigen this receptor binds is unknown. Base qualities are not provided; no much larger clone lies one nucleotide away. The junction shows trimming of 6 bases on V and 8 bases on J, and the gene matches do not reach 12 bases of it. The CDR3 goes from the cysteine to the phenylalanine over 14 residues. Solely the CDR3 DNA is kept, with 42 bases framed from the first base. This sample was taken from a study of blood T cells in healthy people across ages (dated by TCRdb to between 2015 and 2016). Regarding the research as a whole: In model experiments, template switching captured about one uniquely barcoded TCR beta cDNA molecule for every two T cells. The donors were split into four age groups: young (average around 16 years), middle-aged (39), aged (roughly 68) and long-lived (82). To track age-related changes in TCR beta repertoire diversity, the study relied on deep sequencing normalized with unique cDNA molecular identifiers. For two donors (one aged 18 to 30 and one aged 80 or older), the study analyzed two additional independent replicas of 1 million unique cDNA reads from the same blood draw. To avoid experimental bias, donors of different ages were spread randomly across the sequencing lanes.

The 39 donors, aged roughly 6 to 100 years, were systemically healthy Caucasian individuals from Russia. Around 9.9 milliliters of peripheral blood were collected from each donor into EDTA-treated Vacutainer tubes. Ficoll-Paque density-gradient centrifugation was used to isolate PBMCs, with at least 7 million obtained per sample. Total RNA was extracted from PBMCs with Trizol reagent, with at least 6 micrograms obtained per sample. For every donor, an aliquot of PBMCs went through flow cytometry to measure the percentages of naive CD45RAhigh/CD27high T cells. Study-wide conclusions, independent of this receptor: Estimates of total diversity based on one million sequenced T cells were regarded as lower bounds and as underestimates. A strong correlation was found between observed TCR beta diversity and the percentage of naive T cells measured by flow cytometry. Compared with the aged group, the long-lived group had more naive CD4+ T cells, fewer expanded clones and increased TCR diversity, a pattern suggesting age selection. Because the CMV infection status of the donors was unknown, age-related changes in expanded clonotypes may potentially have been confounded. Observed TCR beta diversity per million T cells fell roughly linearly with age, and a significant reduction was already apparent by age about 38. Conclusive comparison of naive and antigen-experienced compartments was prevented by the profiling of bulk unsorted PBMCs.

To prepare the library, 5' RACE was applied. Sequenced using an Illumina HiSeq 2500. The second PCR ran for about 6 to 11 cycles and used a J-beta primer mix along with a sample-barcoded 5' primer. Each TCR beta cDNA molecule received a unique molecular identifier from a template-switch 5' adaptor carrying 12 random nucleotides. Each sample yielded at least 3 million CDR3-containing paired-end reads. All of the RNA was converted into first-strand cDNA using the Mint cDNA synthesis kit, with a TRBC-specific oligonucleotide serving as the primer. After uracil-DNA glycosylase treatment, a first 18-cycle PCR used universal primers M1SS and BC2_uni_R on all cDNA. Per the source publication's procedure: Normalization of each sample was performed by random selection of 1 million high-quality reads, each carrying a distinct molecular identifier. Reads with shared molecular identifiers were discarded instead of being binned into consensus sequences. MiTCR, run with a Q25 quality threshold and the strictest error-elimination algorithm, handled CDR3 identification, clonotype clustering and error correction. Lower-bound total TCR beta diversity was estimated with a nonparametric unseen species model using Euler transformation. The public sequencing data were trimmed at Q25 with fastp and processed into clonotypes with MiXCR by TCRdb, which kept only in-frame beta chains. Rows with one shared CDR3 protein collapse into an entry with the most common genes and DNA. Clone size and V and J calls follow TCRdb, not the original study. In all, the sample holds 1.5 million or so distinct CDR3 sequences, and about 40% of those were seen once. Together, the top ten hold around 8% of the sample.

The sample consisted of blood. The V gene is TRBV12-3 or TRBV12-4 and the J gene is TRBJ1-2, and TRBD1 matches 7 of the central bases. The source of this sequence is a woman aged 18-29 years in good health. The DNA sequence reads TGTGCCAGCAGCCATTCGGCAGGGGGAATGGGCTACACCTTC. Its product reads: CASSHSAGGMGYTF.